Below, 17 T cell receptor beta chains from the same sample are listed, as sequenced in a study of blood T cell repertoires in COVID-19. Generated by immunoSEQ multiplex PCR, the TCRdb table keeps only in-frame clones and is missing some. The table includes some 170,000 clones, 85% detected once. Material: peripheral blood. These receptors all stem from a woman aged 60-70 years with acute or convalescent COVID-19.

V usage is TRBV24-1 and J usage is TRBJ2-1, with 7 bases that match TRBD1. Germline V gives CDR1 KGHDR, CDR2 SFDVKD. The length of the CDR3 is 16 residues. V trimming: 4 bases; J trimming: 0 bases; junction bases outside the gene matches: 5. The CDR3 DNA is TGTGCCACCAGTGACCCCGGGACAGACTCCTACAATGAGCAGTTCTTC. Protein sequence: CATSDPGTDSYNEQFF.

The chain carries TRBV20-1 and TRBJ2-1; D call uncertain. V was clipped by 3 bases and J by 8 bases, with 14 bases between them. Germline-derived CDR1 and CDR2 are DFQATT and SNEGSKA (reference sequence). The CDR3 consists of 13 residues. The CDR3 coding sequence is TGCAGTGCTAGTTCCCGAACACCCGATGAGCAGTTCTTC. Protein product: CSASSRTPDEQFF.

This chain joins TRBV3-1 (or the pseudogene TRBV3-2) and TRBJ2-1, with 7 bases matching TRBD2. The germline CDR1 and CDR2 sequences are LGHDT and YNNKEL (reference sequence). The CDR3 totals 15 residues. After removal of 1 base from V and 3 bases from J, the junction contained 3 bases not matched to a gene. The CDR3 loop is CASSQVASGYNEQFF. CDR3 bases: TGTGCCAGCAGCCAAGTCGCTAGCGGCTACAATGAGCAGTTCTTC.

CDR3 region: CASSQALNTEAFF. The CDR3 region has the DNA TGTGCCAGCAGCCAAGCTTTAAACACTGAAGCTTTCTTT. The V gene is TRBV3-1 (or the pseudogene TRBV3-2), the J gene TRBJ1-1; D is ambiguous. CDR1 and CDR2 from the germline V gene are LGHDT and YNNKEL (reference sequence). The CDR3 extends over 13 amino acids. V lost 1 base and J 2 bases, leaving 5 bases between the germline ends.

The V gene is TRBV5-1, the J gene TRBJ2-7; TRBD2 aligns across 15 bases. This CDR3 has 15 amino acids. Trimming cost V 3 bases and J 3 bases; bases outside gene matches: 1. Germline assignment: CDR1 SGHRS and CDR2 YFSETQ. The CDR3 nucleotides are TGCGCCAGCAGCTGGACTAGCGGGAGGGACTACGAGCAGTACTTC. The encoded protein is CASSWTSGRDYEQYF.

This sequence joins TRBV24-1 and TRBJ2-2, with 10 nucleotides matching TRBD1. The CDR3 runs to 16 residues. CDR1 is KGHDR and CDR2 is SFDVKD in the germline V gene. The junction had 8 bases not matched to a gene; V was cut back by 5 bases and J by 6 bases. The CDR3 DNA sequence: TGTGCCACCAGTGCAAGGGACAGGGGATTTGCCGGGGAGCTGTTTTTT. It codes for CATSARDRGFAGELFF.

CDR3 protein: CASSPGTSGNIYEQYF. The DNA of the CDR3 is TGCGCCAGCAGTCCAGGGACTAGCGGGAATATTTACGAGCAGTACTTC. The chain combines TRBV10-1 with TRBJ2-7; 13 bases are shared with TRBD2. Germline lookup yields CDR1 WNHNN and CDR2 SYGVQD (reference sequence). Trimming removed 5 bases from V and 4 bases from J; junction bases left unmatched: 8. The CDR3 is 16 amino acids.

The J gene is TRBJ1-5, the V gene TRBV20-1; D remains ambiguous. CDR1 and CDR2 (germline): DFQATT, SNEGSKA (reference sequence). The V end was cut by 3 bases, the J end by 7 bases, with 13 bases between. The CDR3 loop spans 13 amino acids. Here the CDR3 reads CSASLGVGQPQHF. CDR3 coding DNA: TGCAGTGCTAGTCTGGGAGTCGGCCAGCCCCAGCATTTT.

The rearrangement links TRBV7-8 to TRBJ2-4; tentatively, D is TRBD1 (7 bases). The CDR3 has 17 amino acids. Germline CDR1 reads SGHVS; CDR2 reads FQNEAQ. V gave up 2 bases and J gave up 6 bases, with 20 bases separating them. In nucleotides, the CDR3 is TGTGCCAGCAGCTTATTTGGGGGCGGAGGGGGCCCAAACATTCAGTACTTC. Its translation: CASSLFGGGGGPNIQYF.

As regards this clone: At one end the junction does not follow the germline gene, possibly because of a read error. This CDR3 reads CAISGVTGRLIF. CDR3 sequence (DNA): TGTGCCATCAGTGGCGTGACAGGGCGCCTTATTTTT. The chain carries TRBV10-3 and TRBJ1-4, with 7 bases matching TRBD1. Germline CDR1 reads ENHRY; CDR2 reads SYGVKD. The CDR3 totals 12 residues.

V is TRBV10-3 and J is TRBJ1-2, with TRBD1 matching 9 bases. Per germline, CDR1 ENHRY and CDR2 SYGVKD. V dropped 7 bases and J dropped 4; count of bases not matched to a gene: 10. CDR3 size: 15 residues. Here the CDR3 DNA reads TGTGCCATCACTCCGACAGGGGGGCAAATCTATGGCTACACCTTC. Translated, it gives CAITPTGGQIYGYTF.

This chain connects TRBV28 to TRBJ1-5, with a tentative D call TRBD1 (5 bases). Trimming took 5 bases from V and 2 from J, leaving 13 bases between them. The germline CDR1 and CDR2 sequences are MDHEN and SYDVKM. There are 15 residues in the CDR3. This chain's CDR3 is CASSQEGSRNQPQHF. In nucleotides, the CDR3 is TGTGCCAGCAGTCAGGAGGGGTCGCGCAATCAGCCCCAGCATTTT.

This clone was counted many times. The chain uses TRBV19 and TRBJ1-1, with D possibly matching TRBD1 (5 bases). The V gene lost 5 bases and the J gene lost 0 bases, with 7 bases spanning the gap. The germline CDR1 and CDR2 sequences are LNHDA and SQIVND (reference sequence). The CDR3 is 13 amino acids. The CDR3, as DNA: TGTGCCAGTAGTCAGGGCATGAACACTGAAGCTTTCTTT. Its protein product is CASSQGMNTEAFF.

The sample holds one count of this clone. The J gene is TRBJ1-1, the V gene TRBV30; D gene uncertain. The CDR3 sequence is 11 residues long. The V end was cut by 2 bases, the J end by 3 bases, with 4 bases between. Looked up from germline, CDR1 is GTSNPN and CDR2 is SVGIG (reference sequence). The CDR3 protein is CAWSQDTEAFF. Here the CDR3 DNA reads TGTGCCTGGAGTCAGGACACTGAAGCTTTCTTT.

The chain links TRBV5-1 to TRBJ1-1; possibly TRBD1 for D (6 bases). The CDR3 loop spans 16 amino acids. Germline V gene sequence: CDR1 SGHRS, CDR2 YFSETQ. Between the trimmed V and J ends, which lost 0 bases and 2 bases, there was a span of 14 bases. In DNA form, the CDR3 reads TGCGCCAGCAGCTTGGTCCCCCAGGGGAAAAACACTGAAGCTTTCTTT. This encodes CASSLVPQGKNTEAFF.

This clone was picked up one time. The chain recombines TRBV5-1 with TRBJ2-3, with 7 bases matching TRBD2. Per the germline V gene, CDR1 is SGHRS and CDR2 is YFSETQ. This CDR3 comprises 19 residues. Losses at the gene ends were 1 base for V and 0 bases for J; bases not matched to a gene: 14. CDR3: CASSLYILAVSTSTDTQYF. Here the CDR3 DNA reads TGCGCCAGCAGCTTGTACATCCTAGCGGTCTCTACAAGCACAGATACGCAGTATTTT.

The chain has TRBV7-3 and TRBJ2-3; 10 bases are shared with TRBD2. V lost 4 bases to trimming and J lost 2 bases; unmatched junction nucleotides: 9. Germline V gene data show CDR1 as SGHTA and CDR2 as FQGTGA. This CDR3 has 17 amino acids. The CDR3 loop is CASSSRRAGGPTDTQYF. The DNA of the CDR3 is TGTGCCAGCAGCTCTAGGCGAGCGGGAGGGCCCACAGATACGCAGTATTTT.